Following are 18 T cell receptor delta chains from one sample sequenced in a study of gamma-delta chains in newborns, infants, children. TCRdb reanalysed the reads with CATT. The sample holds about 3,000 delta-chain clones, around 9.3% seen once. Sequenced sample: blood. Source of these receptors: a child who was a newborn, infant or young child, either healthy, febrile or measles-vaccinated (not recorded which).

The sample holds a few counts of this clone. Possible read error: a much larger clone is one base away. The gene calls are TRDV2 and TRDJ3; a weak D match, TRDD3 (5 bases). The CDR3 totals 18 residues. Per germline, CDR1 GEAIGNYY and CDR2 EKD. Here the CDR3 DNA reads TGTGCCTGTGACACCCCGGGATCGGGCTCCCGGGACACCCGACAGATGTTTTTC. Translation: CACDTPGSGSRDTRQMFF.

V and J are TRDV2 and TRDJ3, with D possibly TRDD3 on 6 matching bases. TCRdb gives no J gene; it was assigned here by matching the DNA to germline. Trimming pared 0 bases from V and 0 bases from J, leaving 14 bases between. CDR3 length: 19 amino acids. Germline V CDR1 and CDR2: GEAIGNYY, EKD. The CDR3 sequence is CACDTARGTISWDTRQMFF. The DNA for the CDR3 is TGTGCCTGTGACACCGCCCGGGGGACCATCTCCTGGGACACCCGACAGATGTTTTTC.

Within the sample, this clone is large. Additional DNA sequences in this sample encode the identical CDR3. The V and J genes are TRDV2 and TRDJ2; 10 nucleotides agree with TRDD3. V shed 3 bases, J shed 4 bases, and the junction held 10 bases outside the gene matches. Germline V gene lookup returns CDR1 GEAIGNYY and CDR2 EKD. The CDR3 spans 17 residues. Here the CDR3 reads CACDPLLGGYGTAQLFF. As DNA, the CDR3 is TGTGCCTGTGACCCCCTTTTGGGGGGATACGGGACAGCACAACTCTTCTTT.

This clone is medium-sized (0.01 to 0.1%) by share. Other DNA variants within this sample encode the same CDR3. The rearrangement joins TRDV2 to TRDJ3, with 8 bases lining up with TRDD3. In germline, CDR1 is GEAIGNYY, CDR2 EKD. Trimming removed 4 bases from V and 0 bases from J; junction bases left unmatched: 10. This CDR3 contains 19 residues. This CDR3 is CACDPVLGAYSWDTRQMFF. For the CDR3, the DNA is TGTGCCTGTGATCCCGTACTGGGGGCCTACTCCTGGGACACCCGACAGATGTTTTTC.

Comments on this clone: At one of its ends the junction is not consistent with the germline gene, which may arise from a read error. The chain recombines TRDV2 with TRDJ3; weak D call: TRDD3 (5 bases). Assignment of the J gene here rests on matching the DNA to germline, because TCRdb gives none. CDR1 is GEAIGNYY and CDR2 is EKD in the germline V gene. The CDR3 is 18 amino acids. As DNA, the CDR3 is TGTGCCTGTAACACTGGCGGGGGCTCAGCCTGGGACACCCGACAGATGTTTTTC. Encoded protein: CACNTGGGSAWDTRQMFF.

About this clone itself: This may arise from a read error, as a much more abundant clone is one base away. The sample carries other DNA sequences with the same CDR3. The V and J genes are TRDV2 and TRDJ1, with 7 positions matching TRDD3. The germline V gene encodes CDR1 GEAIGNYY and CDR2 EKD. The CDR3 consists of 14 residues. The CDR3 is CACDIWGYTDKLIF. The CDR3 DNA reads TGTGCCTGTGACATCTGGGGGTACACTGATAAACTCATCTTT.

This clone was counted a few times. This may be a read error, as it is one base from a much larger clone. This sample also contains other DNA sequences that code for the same CDR3. The rearrangement uses TRDV2 and TRDJ3, with D hard to call. Germline CDR1 is GEAIGNYY and CDR2 is EKD. The CDR3 has 17 amino acids. In DNA form, the CDR3 reads TGTGCCTGCGACACCGTATGGTCCTCCTGGGACACCCGACAGATGTTTTTC. This translates into CACDTVWSSWDTRQMFF.

This clone was seen only a few times. A far larger clone is one base from this, pointing to a likely read error. This specimen includes other DNA sequences encoding the same CDR3. The CDR3 coding sequence is TGTGCCTGTGACACCGGGGATGCTTTCTCCTGGGACACCCGACAAATGTTTTTC. It is translated as CACDTGDAFSWDTRQMFF. The rearrangement joins TRDV2 to TRDJ3; possible D gene TRDD3, 6 bases. The germline V gene has CDR1 GEAIGNYY and CDR2 EKD. The CDR3 length is 18 residues.

This clone was recorded a few times. TCRdb has a much larger clone's protein, which differs at residue 3 from the translation of this DNA, likely because of a read error; what is shown is the protein translated from the DNA. The chain carries TRDV2 and TRDJ1, with 9 bases matching TRDD3. The CDR3 sequence is 14 residues long. Looked up from germline, CDR1 is GEAIGNYY and CDR2 is EKD. The CDR3 is CASDTGGIPDKLIF. CDR3 DNA: TGTGCCAGTGACACGGGGGGGATACCCGATAAACTCATCTTT.

There are a few counts of this clone. Possible read error: a much larger clone is one base away. The J gene is TRDJ3, the V gene TRDV2; 7 bases fit TRDD3. Germline V CDR1 and CDR2: GEAIGNYY, EKD. The CDR3 sequence is 15 residues long. The CDR3 DNA sequence: TGTGCCCGTGACTGGGGCTCCTGGGACACCCGACAGATGTTTTTC. This gives the protein CARDWGSWDTRQMFF.

This clone has a handful of counts. TCRdb records a much larger clone's protein for this DNA, with a difference at residue 3 that likely arises from a read error; the protein given is the translation of the DNA. This rearrangement joins TRDV2 to TRDJ2; 9 positions agree with TRDD3. The CDR3 spans 14 residues. CDR1 GEAIGNYY and CDR2 EKD come from the germline V gene. The CDR3 protein is CARDVLGDTAQLFF. CDR3 DNA sequence: TGTGCCCGTGACGTTCTGGGGGATACAGCACAACTCTTCTTT.

The sample holds a few counts of this clone. TCRdb records a much larger clone's protein for this DNA, with a difference at residue 8 that likely arises from a read error; the protein given is the translation of the DNA. V gene TRDV2 combines with J gene TRDJ2; TRDD3 matches at 9 bases. Looked up from germline, CDR1 is GEAIGNYY and CDR2 is EKD. V lost 3 bases to trimming and J lost 5 bases; unmatched junction nucleotides: 3. CDR3 length equals 14 residues. The CDR3 region has the DNA TGTGCCTGTGACTGGGGGATATTTACAGCACAACTCTTCTTT. This sequence encodes CACDWGIFTAQLFF.

This clone ranks as medium-sized (0.01 to 0.1%). The same CDR3 also results from other DNA sequences found in this sample. This sequence joins TRDV2 and TRDJ3; 10 nucleotides line up with TRDD3. V gave up 1 base and J gave up 0 bases; unmatched junction bases: 5. This CDR3 contains 19 residues. Germline assignment: CDR1 GEAIGNYY and CDR2 EKD. Written as DNA, the CDR3 is TGTGCCTGTGACACACTGGGGGATCCGATCTCCTGGGACACCCGACAGATGTTTTTC. Protein product: CACDTLGDPISWDTRQMFF.

V usage is TRDV2 and J usage is TRDJ3, with 9 nucleotides matching TRDD3. Since TCRdb gives no J gene, matching the DNA to germline was used here to assign it. CDR3 length: 19 residues. Trimming cost V 1 base and J 5 bases; bases outside gene matches: 11. Germline CDR1 is GEAIGNYY and CDR2 is EKD. Here the CDR3 DNA reads TGTGCCTGTGACACTGCATACTGGGGGAGACGGCGGGACACCCGACAGATGTTTTTC. Translated, it gives CACDTAYWGRRRDTRQMFF.

This clone was observed a few times. V is TRDV2 and J is TRDJ3; TRDD3 aligns across 7 bases. CDR3 length: 19 residues. Germline loops: CDR1 GEAIGNYY, CDR2 EKD. With V trimmed by 0 bases and J by 2 bases, 9 bases remained unmatched. The CDR3: CACDTVTWGSAWDTRQMFF. The DNA of the CDR3 is TGTGCCTGTGACACCGTCACGTGGGGGAGCGCCTGGGACACCCGACAGATGTTTTTC.

Judged by abundance, this clone is large (0.1 to 1%). In the same sample, other DNA sequences code for this CDR3. V gene TRDV2 combines with J gene TRDJ3; 11 bases agree with TRDD3. Germline V gene data show CDR1 as GEAIGNYY and CDR2 as EKD. V lost 3 bases and J lost 0; bases outside the gene matches: 3. CDR3 length equals 18 residues. For the CDR3, the DNA is TGTGCCTGTGACGTACTGGGGGATAGCTCCTGGGACACCCGACAGATGTTTTTC. Amino acid sequence: CACDVLGDSSWDTRQMFF.

This clone is termed large. The V call is TRDV2, the J call TRDJ3; 11 bases are shared with TRDD3. The CDR3 is 16 residues long. Germline V gene data show CDR1 as GEAIGNYY and CDR2 as EKD. With 5 bases clipped from V and 5 bases from J, the junction kept 4 bases outside the gene matches. The CDR3 DNA follows: TGTGCCTGTGGATTTGGGGGATACGGGGACACCCGACAGATGTTTTTC. This sequence encodes CACGFGGYGDTRQMFF.

This clone has a handful of counts. A much larger clone sits a single nucleotide away, making a read error possible. At the DNA level, this CDR3 is encoded by other sequences in the same sample as well. J is TRDJ1 and V is TRDV2; 13 nucleotides match TRDD3. This CDR3 contains 16 residues. The germline V gene has CDR1 GEAIGNYY and CDR2 EKD. For the CDR3, the DNA is TGTGCCTGTGACGTACTGGGGGATACGACGACCGATAAACTTATCTTT. It codes for CACDVLGDTTTDKLIF.